These 5 T cell receptor beta chains were sequenced from one sample in a study of cytomegalovirus exposure and HLA in healthy donors. Measured with immunoSEQ multiplex PCR; TCRdb has only the in-frame clones, and not every one. In the table there are around 170,000 clones, 88% of which are singletons. Sequencing was performed on PBMCs. The source of these receptors is a man aged 18-30 years in good health and CMV-seronegative.

This chain's CDR3 is CASSRGRVSYSGTEAFF. In DNA, the CDR3 is TGTGCCAGCAGCCGCGGCCGAGTTTCTTACAGCGGGACTGAAGCTTTCTTT. This chain uses TRBV13 with TRBJ1-1; D uncertain. This CDR3 region has 17 residues. V was trimmed by 5 bases and J by 5 bases, leaving 24 bases between them. Germline loops: CDR1 PRHDT, CDR2 FYEKMQ (reference sequence).

This clone was found once. The rearrangement joins TRBV9 to TRBJ1-2, with 8 bases identical to TRBD1. This CDR3 spans 16 amino acids. CDR1 and CDR2 from the germline V gene are SGDLS and YYNGEE. The V and J ends lost 1 base and 3 bases, in that order; junction bases with no gene match: 8. The CDR3 DNA sequence: TGTGCCAGCAGCGTACCCCTGGACAGGGAACACTATGGCTACACCTTC. It specifies CASSVPLDREHYGYTF. The whole variable domain, filled in from reference TRBV9 and TRBJ1-2, reads DSGVTQTPKHLITATGQRVTLRCSPRSGDLSVYWYQQSLDQGLQFLIQYYNGEERAKGNILERFSAQQFPDLHSELNLSSLELGDSALYFCASSVPLDREHYGYTFGSGTRLTVV.

The chain recombines TRBV27 with TRBJ2-1; D is undetermined. The CDR3 has 15 amino acids. Germline V CDR1 and CDR2: MNHEY, SMNVEV (reference sequence). The germline V and J ends were trimmed by 1 base and 8 bases, with 15 bases remaining between them. The CDR3 DNA sequence: TGTGCCAGCAGTTTATACGGCGGAGCAGATGATGAGCAGTTCTTC. Protein sequence: CASSLYGGADDEQFF.

This chain joins TRBV5-6 and TRBJ1-1; 11 nucleotides align to TRBD1. Per germline, CDR1 SGHDT and CDR2 YYEEEE. V dropped 3 bases and J dropped 11; count of bases not matched to a gene: 15. This CDR3 contains 16 residues. CDR3 protein: CASSSPRTGQGAGAFF. CDR3 bases: TGTGCCAGCAGCTCGCCTCGGACAGGACAGGGGGCTGGTGCTTTCTTT. The whole variable domain, filled in from reference TRBV5-6 and TRBJ1-1, reads DAGVTQSPTHLIKTRGQQVTLRCSPKSGHDTVSWYQQALGQGPQFIFQYYEEEERQRGNFPDRFSGHQFPNYSSELNVNALLLGDSALYLCASSSPRTGQGAGAFFGQGTRLTVV.

The rearrangement joins TRBV28 to TRBJ1-5; TRBD1 matches at 9 bases. CDR1 is MDHEN and CDR2 is SYDVKM in the germline V gene. The CDR3 consists of 19 residues. The V gene end was trimmed by 2 bases and the J gene end by 0 bases; junction bases not matched to a gene: 11. The CDR3 nucleotides read TGTGCCAGCAGTTTAAACAGGGGGCAGGGGGGTTATAGCAATCAGCCCCAGCATTTT. Its protein product is CASSLNRGQGGYSNQPQHF.